This TCR beta chain was profiled in a study of shared clonotypes between healthy human individuals. This clone has a handful of counts. The CDR3 spans 16 residues. With V trimmed by 1 base and J by 2 bases, 3 bases remained unmatched. From germline, CDR1 is SGHTA and CDR2 FQGTGA. Genomic DNA of every subset was divided equally among multiple immunoSEQ plates. Sorted-subset replicate PCR reactions were performed with around 200 ng DNA, corresponding to roughly 30,000 T cell genomes. Clones were sequenced by immunoSEQ multiplex PCR, and TCRdb holds only the in-frame ones, with some missing. The sample lists over a million clones, approximately 78% occurring once.

Specimen: memory CD4+ T cells from PBMCs. Stated subset: CD45RA-negative fraction. The sequence came from a man younger than 30 in good health. Some clones in this sample may be carry-over from other donors' samples. The gene calls are TRBV7-3 and TRBJ2-3; 10 nucleotides align to TRBD2. CDR3 sequence reads: CASSLRGLAYTDTQYF. The CDR3 DNA sequence: TGTGCCAGCAGCTTAAGGGGACTAGCGTACACAGATACGCAGTATTTT. Full variable domain (rest looked up from reference TRBV7-3 and TRBJ2-3): GAGVSQTPSNKVTEKGKYVELRCDPISGHTALYWYRQSLGQGPEFLIYFQGTGAADDSGLPNDRFFAVRPEGSVSTLKIQRTERGDSAVYLCASSLRGLAYTDTQYFGPGTRLTVL.